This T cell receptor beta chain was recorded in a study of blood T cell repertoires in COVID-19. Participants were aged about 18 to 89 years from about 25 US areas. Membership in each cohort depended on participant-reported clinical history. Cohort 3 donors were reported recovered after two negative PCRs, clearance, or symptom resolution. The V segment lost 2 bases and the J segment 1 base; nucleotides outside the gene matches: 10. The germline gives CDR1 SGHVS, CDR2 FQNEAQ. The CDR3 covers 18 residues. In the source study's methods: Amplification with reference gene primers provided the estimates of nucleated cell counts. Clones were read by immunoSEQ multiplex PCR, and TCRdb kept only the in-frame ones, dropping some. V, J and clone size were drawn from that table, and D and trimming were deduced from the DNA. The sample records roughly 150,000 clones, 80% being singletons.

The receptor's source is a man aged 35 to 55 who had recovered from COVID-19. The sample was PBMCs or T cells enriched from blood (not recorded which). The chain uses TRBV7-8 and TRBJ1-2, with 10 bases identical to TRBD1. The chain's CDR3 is CASSLKSAGTGVNYGYTF. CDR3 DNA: TGTGCCAGCAGCTTAAAATCCGCCGGGACAGGGGTTAACTATGGCTACACCTTC.